These 5 T cell receptor beta chains came from one sample sequenced in a study of vaccination and CD4 T cells after COVID-19. Sequence data for DNA of cultured CD4+ T cells were generated by the Oncomine TCR Beta short-read assay. Genomic DNA was isolated from CD4+ T cells that had been cultured. TCRdb ran MiXCR on the PCR reads and lists one entry per CDR3 protein. The sample includes about 9,600 distinct CDR3 sequences, 30% to 45% seen only once; the top ten take about 19%. As for treatment: roughly ten-day PBMC culture with coronavirus spike peptide pools or control peptides (ViraFEST assay). During the years 2011-2018, before the COVID-19 pandemic, the unexposed donor's CD4+ T cells were collected. Their recognized antigens are unknown. Specimen: CD4+ T cells from blood, cultured in vitro. These receptors all stem from a human donor in good health.

There are a few counts of this clonotype. The chain employs TRBV7-9 and TRBJ2-1, with unresolved D. The V end was cut by 5 bases, the J end by 7 bases, with 12 bases between. This CDR3 has 13 amino acids. The germline CDR1 and CDR2 sequences are SEHNR and FQNEAQ (reference sequence). DNA for the CDR3: TGTGCCAGCAGCCCGACTGGACCTAATGAGCAGTTCTTC. This gives the protein CASSPTGPNEQFF.

The chain recombines TRBV19 with TRBJ2-1; TRBD1 agrees at 9 bases. The V and J ends lost 1 base and 2 bases, in that order; junction bases with no gene match: 3. In germline, CDR1 is LNHDA, CDR2 SQIVND (reference sequence). CDR3 length: 16 amino acids. For the CDR3, the DNA is TGTGCCAGTAGTATAGGAGGGACAGGGACCTACAATGAGCAGTTCTTC. This translates into CASSIGGTGTYNEQFF. The full variable domain, with the rest looked up from reference TRBV19 and TRBJ2-1, is DGGITQSPKYLFRKEGQNVTLSCEQNLNHDAMYWYRQDPGQGLRLIYYSQIVNDFQKGDIAEGYSVSREKKESFPLTVTSAQKNPTAFYLCASSIGGTGTYNEQFFGPGTRLTVL.

The chain recombines TRBV7-6 with TRBJ2-2, with D possibly TRBD1 on 6 matching bases. Trimming stripped 4 bases from V and 0 bases from J, with 15 bases between. The CDR3 consists of 17 residues. Germline CDR1 SGHVS, CDR2 FNYEAQ. The CDR3 is CASSSLAGVPNTGELFF. The CDR3 DNA is TGTGCCAGCAGCTCCCTCGCAGGGGTTCCGAACACCGGGGAGCTGTTTTTT.

V is TRBV7-2 and J is TRBJ1-1; no reliable D call. This CDR3 spans 16 amino acids. Germline-derived CDR1 and CDR2 are SGHTA and FQGNSA. The V gene lost 2 bases and the J gene lost 6 bases, with 19 bases spanning the gap. The CDR3, as DNA: TGTGCCAGCAGCTTAACTTTGACCGGAGGCTATTCTGAAGCTTTCTTT. This sequence encodes CASSLTLTGGYSEAFF.

This clonotype was seen a handful of times. V and J are TRBV6-1 and TRBJ1-6; D might be TRBD1 (6 bases). V was trimmed by 8 bases and J by 7 bases, leaving 15 bases between them. Germline-derived CDR1 and CDR2 are MNHNS and SASEGT. The CDR3 loop spans 14 amino acids. CDR3 DNA: TGTGCCAGCGGGGGCGGGGGACCCAATTCACCCCTCCACTTT. This gives the protein CASGGGGPNSPLHF.